Following are 9 T cell receptor beta chains from one sample sequenced in a study of PD-L1 blockade in urothelial cancer. Time point reported: pretreatment peripheral blood. Produced via immunoSEQ multiplex PCR; TCRdb's table is partial and in-frame only. The sample has about 130,000 clones, about four fifths seen once. Sequencing was performed on PBMCs, taken around atezolizumab (anti-PD-L1) treatment. The receptors were gathered from a man in his forties or fifties with urothelial cancer.

This rearrangement joins TRBV4-1 to TRBJ2-1; perhaps TRBD2 as D (6 bases). Germline loops: CDR1 MGHRA, CDR2 YSYEKL. The length of the CDR3 is 17 residues. Trimming took 3 bases from V and 3 from J, leaving 18 bases between them. The CDR3 coding sequence is TGCGCCAGCAGCCACCTCGCGGGGATGGATCGCTACAATGAGCAGTTCTTC. Protein: CASSHLAGMDRYNEQFF.

The genes are TRBV7-9 and TRBJ2-1, with TRBD1 matching 7 bases. Germline V gives CDR1 SEHNR, CDR2 FQNEAQ (reference sequence). This CDR3 is built from 12 residues. Trimming cost V 3 bases and J 10 bases; bases outside gene matches: 3. The CDR3 nucleotides are TGTGCCAGCAGCTTTACAGGGGTCGAGCAGTTCTTC. Its translation is CASSFTGVEQFF.

CDR3 loop: CAWWRDTDTQYF. CDR3 DNA: TGTGCCTGGTGGCGGGACACAGATACGCAGTATTTT. The chain carries TRBV30 and TRBJ2-3, with D possibly matching TRBD2 (6 bases). V was pared by 5 bases and J by 2 bases, with 8 bases between. Germline loops: CDR1 GTSNPN, CDR2 SVGIG (reference sequence). This CDR3 spans 12 amino acids. Looking up the rest from reference TRBV30 and TRBJ2-3 gives the full variable domain: SQTIHQWPATLVQPVGSPLSLECTVEGTSNPNLYWYRQAAGRGLQLLFYSVGIGQISSEVPQNLSASRPQDRQFILSSKKLLLSDSGFYLCAWWRDTDTQYFGPGTRLTVL.

This clone was picked up one time. The chain has TRBV2 and TRBJ2-1; D possibly corresponds to TRBD1 (5 bases). The length of the CDR3 is 13 residues. V lost 6 bases and J lost 2, with 8 bases in between. In germline, CDR1 is SNHLY, CDR2 FYNNEI. The CDR3 DNA follows: TGTGCCAGCAGCAGGGCCCCCTACAATGAGCAGTTCTTC. It specifies CASSRAPYNEQFF.

This clone was counted once. This chain uses TRBV7-3 with TRBJ2-5, with D unresolved. The germline V gene encodes CDR1 SGHTA and CDR2 FQGTGA. With 3 bases removed from V and 2 bases from J, the gap between germline ends came to 7 bases. The CDR3 is 13 residues long. The CDR3: CASSLTLQETQYF. The CDR3 bases are TGTGCCAGCAGCTTGACTTTACAAGAGACCCAGTACTTC.

In regard to this clone: At one end the junction does not follow the germline gene, possibly because of a read error. The chain recombines TRBV7-7 with TRBJ2-2, with TRBD1 identical over 9 bases. Germline V lookup: CDR1 SSHAT, CDR2 FNYEAQ (reference sequence). The CDR3 runs to 15 residues. The CDR3 loop reads CASSRDRGATGELFF. The CDR3 DNA is TGTGCTAGCAGCCGCGACAGGGGGGCCACCGGGGAGCTGTTTTTT.

V gene TRBV7-3 combines with J gene TRBJ2-7, with D maybe TRBD2 (5 bases). The CDR3 has 13 residues. V was shortened by 5 bases and J by 9 bases, with 17 bases between the two germline ends. Germline V gene lookup returns CDR1 SGHTA and CDR2 FQGTGA. In DNA form, the CDR3 reads TGTGCCAGCAGCACCTCGGGCGGAGGCGGGCAGTACTTC. This translates into CASSTSGGGGQYF.

The CDR3 DNA reads TGTGCCAGCAGTACAATTGACAGGGCCCACTATGGCTACACCTTC. This encodes CASSTIDRAHYGYTF. The genes are TRBV28 and TRBJ1-2, with TRBD1 matching 7 bases. The ends lost 5 bases at V and 3 bases at J; junction bases unmatched: 9. The germline CDR1 and CDR2 sequences are MDHEN and SYDVKM. This CDR3 contains 15 residues.

J is TRBJ2-7 and V is TRBV28; TRBD2 might be the D (6 bases). Germline V gene lookup returns CDR1 MDHEN and CDR2 SYDVKM. With 8 bases removed from V and 3 bases from J, the gap between germline ends came to 23 bases. This CDR3 comprises 16 residues. The CDR3 DNA sequence: TGTGCCAGCGCCCAATCGGCGGGACCATCCCGCTACGAGCAGTACTTC. Residues: CASAQSAGPSRYEQYF.